This TCR beta chain was recorded in a study of shared clonotypes between healthy human individuals. The germline CDR1 and CDR2 sequences are GTSNPN and SVGIG (reference sequence). This CDR3 is 12 amino acids long. Trimming cost V 0 bases and J 6 bases, with 7 bases left between them. Both CD45RO+ cells and CCR7-negative CD45RA+ TemRA cells were combined to make up CD8 memory. About 200 ng DNA, 25,000 to 30,000 T cell genomes, went into each sorted-subset replicate PCR. Data came from immunoSEQ multiplex PCR; TCRdb stores just in-frame clones and leaves some out. The sample has around 300,000 clones, around nine tenths seen once. Turning to this clone: What it recognizes is unknown.

Whole-study findings and limits: Sampling involved blood alone; tissue repertoires likely differ.

The V gene is TRBV30, the J gene TRBJ2-3; TRBD1 is a possible D gene (5 bases). The clonotype was recovered from a man aged 18 to 29 in good health. The sample consisted of memory CD8+ T cells sorted from blood. Described subset: CD45RO+ cells pooled with CCR7-negative TemRA cells. CDR3 DNA: TGTGCCTGGAGTGTAGGGGCGGATACGCAGTATTTT. This translates into CAWSVGADTQYF.